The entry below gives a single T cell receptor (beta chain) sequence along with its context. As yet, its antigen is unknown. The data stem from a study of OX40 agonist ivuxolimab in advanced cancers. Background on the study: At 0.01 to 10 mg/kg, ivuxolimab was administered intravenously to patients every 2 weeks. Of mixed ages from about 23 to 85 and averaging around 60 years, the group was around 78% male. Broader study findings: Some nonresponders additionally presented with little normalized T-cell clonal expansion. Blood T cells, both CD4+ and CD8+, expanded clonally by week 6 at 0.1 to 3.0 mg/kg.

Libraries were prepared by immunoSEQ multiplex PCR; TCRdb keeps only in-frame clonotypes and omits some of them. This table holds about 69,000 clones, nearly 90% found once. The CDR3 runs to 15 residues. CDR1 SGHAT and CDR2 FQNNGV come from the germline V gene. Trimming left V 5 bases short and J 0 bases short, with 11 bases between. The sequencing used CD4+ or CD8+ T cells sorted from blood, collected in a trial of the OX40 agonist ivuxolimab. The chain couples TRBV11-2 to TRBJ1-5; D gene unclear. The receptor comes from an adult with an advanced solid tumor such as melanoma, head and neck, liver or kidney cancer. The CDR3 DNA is TGTGCCAGCAGCGAAGGCCAGCATAGCAATCAGCCCCAGCATTTT. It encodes CASSEGQHSNQPQHF. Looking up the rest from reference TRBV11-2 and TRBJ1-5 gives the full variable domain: EAGVAQSPRYKIIEKRQSVAFWCNPISGHATLYWYQQILGQGPKLLIQFQNNGVVDDSQLPKDRFSAERLKGVDSTLKIQPAKLEDSAVYLCASSEGQHSNQPQHFGDGTRLSIL.